The sequence of this TCR beta chain was determined in a study of blood T cells in healthy people across ages. Germline V gene sequence: CDR1 MDHEN, CDR2 SYDVKM. V was shortened by 4 bases and J by 5 bases, with 14 bases between the two germline ends. This CDR3 has 14 residues. In its sample, this clonotype was seen a few times. PCR was performed a second time for roughly 7 to 11 cycles using a sample-barcoded 5' primer and a J-beta primer mix. TCRdb re-derived calls from the 5' RACE reads in MiXCR, one entry per CDR3 protein. The table includes 2 million or so distinct CDR3 sequences, roughly 50% detected once.

The sample comprised blood. The chain combines TRBV28 with TRBJ2-5; either TRBD1 or TRBD2 may supply D (5 bases each). The TCR sequence derives from a woman between 40 and 50 years old in good health. CDR3 loop: CASSSARGEETQYF. The CDR3 DNA is TGTGCCAGCAGTTCGGCTCGGGGCGAGGAGACCCAGTACTTC. Using reference TRBV28 and TRBJ2-5 for the parts outside the CDR3, the full variable domain is DVKVTQSSRYLVKRTGEKVFLECVQDMDHENMFWYRQDPGLGLRLIYFSYDVKMKEKGDIPEGYSVSREKKERFSLILESASTNQTSMYLCASSSARGEETQYFGPGTRLLVL.